This TCR beta chain is drawn from a study of read filtering for tumor transcriptome and immune sequencing (dated by TCRdb to about 2020). Broadly, across the study: The cohort was composed of 17 male and some 13 female patients, with a mean age of approximately 62 years and an age range of roughly 40 to 80. By revised international staging, roughly 8 patients were R-ISS I, about 16 were R-ISS II and roughly 7 were R-ISS III. Whole-transcriptome libraries were prepared with the TruSeq RNA Access Library Prep Kit after DNase treatment. Per sample, about 4.05 to 10.27 million TCR-region mapped reads were obtained with IR-seq, compared with only about 80 to 1,400 with RNA-seq. Using the same bone marrow samples, the study ran both targeted immune repertoire sequencing and bulk whole-transcriptome sequencing and then compared the TCR repertoires from each method. One of the main goals was to work out a read-filtering strategy for immune repertoire data, in particular whether clonotypes backed by only a single read should be removed. Here is what the overall study found, with its caveats: Rather than purified T cells, the sorted CD138-negative fraction was a mixed bone marrow immune population. Clonotypes were captured by IR-seq at much higher depth and more reliably than by RNA-seq, and smaller IR-seq throughput was sufficient for identification of most shared clonotypes. The correlation between IR-seq and RNA-seq shared clonotype proportions rose when single-read clonotypes were removed. Single-read clonotypes made up around 82% of clonotypes but approximately 3.5% of total reads in IR-seq, and under 75% of clonotypes and about 45% of reads in RNA-seq.

Worth noting for this clonotype: Its specific antigen is unknown. No much larger clone is present one base from it, and per-base qualities are unavailable.

TCR libraries were built from approximately 400 ng RNA with the Immunoverse kit, using molecular barcoded adaptors covering alpha/delta and beta/gamma chains. TCR library preparation was performed with the same RNA that was used for transcriptome sequencing. An Illumina HiSeq 4000 with 2 x 150 cycles was used to sequence the TCR libraries. The source study handled its data this way. With MiXCR, TCR reads were aligned to human V, D, J and C references and assembled into CDR3 clonotypes, with quality filtering and error correction included. The tcR package in R was used to analyze clonotype counts and gene usage diversity. Raw mapping reads were checked after the RNA-seq reads had been mapped by STAR aligner version 2.5.3a onto the human GRCh37 genome. To test how sequencing depth affects detected clonotypes, IR-seq fastq files were randomly downsampled with Seqtk 1.3. TCRdb reprocessed the public reads (quality trimming at Q25 with fastp, clone calling with MiXCR) and kept in-frame beta chains. Duplicate CDR3 protein sequences are folded into a single record with the most common DNA and genes. TCRdb's processing, not the study's, gives the V and J calls here. For this sample there are fewer than 45,000 distinct CDR3 sequences; 10% to 15% appear just once. Roughly 30% of the sample is in the top ten clones.

Each patient had bone marrow sampled at the time of active disease. Ficoll-Hypaque density gradient centrifugation was used to isolate the bone marrow mononuclear cells. To remove myeloma plasma cells, the cells were labeled with CD138 magnetic microbeads on a MACS separator, and CD138-negative cells were then collected by negative selection. The purity of the isolated cells was checked by flow cytometry with CD138 antibodies on an Attune NxT. TRIzol reagent was used to extract total RNA, which was then quantified with a NanoDrop spectrophotometer. Paired RNA-seq and IR-seq were performed on the CD138-negative bone marrow sample of each patient. The TCR was taken from a donor at least 40 years old with multiple myeloma. Sequenced sample: a population of CD138-negative cells sorted from bone marrow. Taken with the paper, the label for cell subset or site translates to: bone marrow mononuclear cells depleted of CD138+ plasma/myeloma cells by negative magnetic selection.

The CDR3: CASSLVLAVADTQHF. In nucleotide form, the sequence is TGCGCCAGCAGCTTGGTGCTAGCAGTGGCAGATACGCAGCATTTT. The rearrangement combines TRBV5-1 with TRBJ2-3, with the identity of the D gene unclear. The tail of the sequence fits TRBJ1-5 better, so the J call may be wrong. CDR1 and CDR2 are drawn from the germline V gene: SGHRS, YFSETQ. The CDR3 starts with the cysteine, ends with the phenylalanine, and has 15 residues. Only the CDR3 region is kept as DNA, spanning 45 bases read in frame from base 1.